The rows below give T cell receptor beta chains drawn from one sample of a study of blood T cells in healthy people across ages. TCRdb independently ran MiXCR on the 5' RACE reads; one entry per CDR3 protein. The sample holds hundreds of thousands of distinct CDR3 sequences, 58% seen once. Specimen: blood. The origin of the receptors is a man aged 60 to 69 in good health. Each CDR3 is given with its conserved first and last residue. D genes are given only for firm matches. Some rows have no size entry. The others give once, few or many, or a class for an expanded clone.

CDR3aa: CASSQVSRTGAYEQYF
CDR3nt: TGCGCCAGCAGCCAGGTTTCCCGGACAGGAGCCTACGAGCAGTACTTC
abundance: NA
len: 16
j_gene: TRBJ2-7
v_gene: TRBV4-1
d_gene: TRBD1

CDR3aa: CASSPRGGATDTQYF
CDR3nt: TGTGCCAGCTCACCCCGGGGGGGAGCCACAGATACGCAGTATTTT
abundance: NA
len: 15
j_gene: TRBJ2-3
v_gene: TRBV18
d_gene: TRBD2

CDR3aa: CASSPDKNTEAFF
CDR3nt: TGTGCCAGCAGCCCTGACAAGAACACTGAAGCTTTCTTT
abundance: NA
len: 13
j_gene: TRBJ1-1
v_gene: TRBV12-3/TRBV12-4
d_gene: NA

CDR3aa: CATSRDRGGGGEQFF
CDR3nt: TGTGCCACCAGCAGAGATAGGGGGGGAGGGGGTGAGCAGTTCTTC
abundance: NA
len: 15
j_gene: TRBJ2-1
v_gene: TRBV15
d_gene: NA

CDR3aa: CSARREDRSYEQYF
CDR3nt: TGCAGTGCTAGAAGAGAGGACAGGTCCTACGAGCAGTACTTC
abundance: NA
len: 14
j_gene: TRBJ2-7
v_gene: TRBV20-1
d_gene: TRBD1

CDR3aa: CASSTRPSGGAYNEQFF
CDR3nt: TGCGCCAGCAGTACTCGACCTAGCGGGGGGGCCTACAATGAGCAGTTCTTC
abundance: NA
len: 17
j_gene: TRBJ2-1
v_gene: TRBV5-1
d_gene: TRBD2

CDR3aa: CSVLEGAGVIETQYF
CDR3nt: TGCAGCGTTTTAGAGGGGGCAGGGGTGATAGAGACCCAGTACTTC
abundance: NA
len: 15
j_gene: TRBJ2-5
v_gene: TRBV29-1
d_gene: TRBD1

CDR3aa: CASSPAGAKFF
CDR3nt: TGTGCCAGCAGCCCGGCCGGTGCTAAGTTCTTC
abundance: NA
len: 11
j_gene: TRBJ2-1
v_gene: TRBV2
d_gene: NA

CDR3aa: CASSLVWGTETQYF
CDR3nt: TGCGCCAGCAGCTTGGTTTGGGGTACAGAGACCCAGTACTTC
abundance: NA
len: 14
j_gene: TRBJ2-5
v_gene: TRBV5-1
d_gene: NA

CDR3aa: CASNTGRGTLYGYTF
CDR3nt: TGTGCCAGCAATACGGGACGGGGAACCCTCTATGGCTACACCTTC
abundance: NA
len: 15
j_gene: TRBJ1-2
v_gene: TRBV28
d_gene: NA

CDR3aa: CASSRFAAGANNEQFF
CDR3nt: TGTGCCAGCAGCCGCTTCGCAGCGGGAGCGAACAATGAGCAGTTCTTC
abundance: NA
len: 16
j_gene: TRBJ2-1
v_gene: TRBV6-2/TRBV6-3
d_gene: TRBD2

CDR3aa: CASSLERTERGGYTF
CDR3nt: TGCGCCAGCAGCTTGGAGCGGACGGAGCGAGGGGGCTACACCTTC
abundance: NA
len: 15
j_gene: TRBJ1-2
v_gene: TRBV5-1
d_gene: NA

CDR3aa: CASSSEGNTEAFF
CDR3nt: TGCGCCAGCAGCTCCGAGGGGAACACTGAAGCTTTCTTT
abundance: NA
len: 13
j_gene: TRBJ1-1
v_gene: TRBV5-1
d_gene: NA

CDR3aa: CASSEDRVLQQYF
CDR3nt: TGTGCCAGCAGTGAAGATCGGGTCCTCCAGCAGTACTTC
abundance: NA
len: 13
j_gene: TRBJ2-7
v_gene: TRBV6-1
d_gene: NA

CDR3aa: CASSTTTGGETQYF
CDR3nt: TGTGCCAGCAGTACAACGACAGGGGGAGAGACCCAGTACTTC
abundance: NA
len: 14
j_gene: TRBJ2-5
v_gene: TRBV6-6
d_gene: TRBD1

CDR3aa: CASSLSPGPIPEEQFF
CDR3nt: TGTGCCAGCAGCTTATCCCCGGGACCTATTCCTGAGGAGCAGTTCTTC
abundance: NA
len: 16
j_gene: TRBJ2-1
v_gene: TRBV7-8
d_gene: NA

CDR3aa: CSARSYNSYEQYF
CDR3nt: TGCAGTGCGAGGTCGTACAACTCCTACGAGCAGTACTTC
abundance: NA
len: 13
j_gene: TRBJ2-7
v_gene: TRBV20-1
d_gene: NA

CDR3aa: CASSQSVGWEQYF
CDR3nt: TGCGCCAGCAGCCAATCGGTAGGGTGGGAGCAGTACTTC
abundance: few
len: 13
j_gene: TRBJ2-7
v_gene: TRBV4-1
d_gene: NA

CDR3aa: CASIRSITDTQYF
CDR3nt: TGTGCCAGCATTAGGTCCATCACAGATACGCAGTATTTT
abundance: few
len: 13
j_gene: TRBJ2-3
v_gene: TRBV6-2/TRBV6-3
d_gene: NA

CDR3aa: CATSDSVDTQYF
CDR3nt: TGTGCCACCAGTGATTCCGTAGATACGCAGTATTTT
abundance: NA
len: 12
j_gene: TRBJ2-3
v_gene: TRBV24-1
d_gene: NA

CDR3aa: CASSPRLAGGGTQYF
CDR3nt: TGTGCCAGCAGCCCCCGACTAGCGGGGGGTGGGACCCAGTACTTC
abundance: NA
len: 15
j_gene: TRBJ2-5
v_gene: TRBV9
d_gene: TRBD2

CDR3aa: CASSYSGDLSYNEQFF
CDR3nt: TGTGCCAGCAGCTATAGCGGGGACCTATCCTACAATGAGCAGTTCTTC
abundance: NA
len: 16
j_gene: TRBJ2-1
v_gene: TRBV7-2
d_gene: TRBD2

CDR3aa: CASSQNRVDGYTF
CDR3nt: TGTGCCAGCAGCCAGAACAGGGTAGATGGCTACACCTTC
abundance: few
len: 13
j_gene: TRBJ1-2
v_gene: TRBV2
d_gene: NA

CDR3aa: CASSLDRDGYTF
CDR3nt: TGTGCCAGCAGCTTGGACAGGGATGGCTACACCTTC
abundance: NA
len: 12
j_gene: TRBJ1-2
v_gene: TRBV5-1
d_gene: TRBD1

CDR3aa: CASSHRDRGGSYGYTF
CDR3nt: TGTGCCAGCAGCCACCGGGACAGGGGAGGATCCTATGGCTACACCTTC
abundance: NA
len: 16
j_gene: TRBJ1-2
v_gene: TRBV14
d_gene: TRBD1

CDR3aa: CASSSQMTSNYGYTF
CDR3nt: TGTGCCAGCAGTTCCCAGATGACCTCTAACTATGGCTACACCTTC
abundance: NA
len: 15
j_gene: TRBJ1-2
v_gene: TRBV28
d_gene: NA

CDR3aa: CASSLEAGSAQNTQYF
CDR3nt: TGTGCCAGCAGTTTAGAGGCGGGTTCCGCACAGAATACGCAGTATTTT
abundance: NA
len: 16
j_gene: TRBJ2-3
v_gene: TRBV12-3/TRBV12-4
d_gene: NA

CDR3aa: CASSQEGRGQETQYF
CDR3nt: TGCGCCAGCAGCCAAGAGGGCAGGGGACAAGAGACCCAGTACTTC
abundance: few
len: 15
j_gene: TRBJ2-5
v_gene: TRBV4-1
d_gene: NA

CDR3aa: CSAGTGGEETQYF
CDR3nt: TGCAGTGCTGGGACAGGGGGGGAAGAGACCCAGTACTTC
abundance: few
len: 13
j_gene: TRBJ2-5
v_gene: TRBV20-1
d_gene: TRBD1

CDR3aa: CASSGEGTNEQFF
CDR3nt: TGTGCCAGCAGTGGGGAGGGAACCAATGAGCAGTTCTTC
abundance: few
len: 13
j_gene: TRBJ2-1
v_gene: TRBV2
d_gene: TRBD2

CDR3aa: CSARSGAGRGGELFF
CDR3nt: TGCAGTGCTAGGTCCGGGGCAGGGCGGGGCGGGGAGCTGTTTTTT
abundance: NA
len: 15
j_gene: TRBJ2-2
v_gene: TRBV20-1
d_gene: NA

CDR3aa: CASSGRVANEKLFF
CDR3nt: TGTGCCAGCAGTGGACGAGTAGCTAATGAAAAACTGTTTTTT
abundance: once
len: 14
j_gene: TRBJ1-4
v_gene: TRBV2
d_gene: NA

CDR3aa: CASSPADGPLHF
CDR3nt: TGCGCCAGCAGCCCGGCAGATGGACCCCTCCACTTT
abundance: once
len: 12
j_gene: TRBJ1-6
v_gene: TRBV5-1
d_gene: NA

CDR3aa: CASSPTQTDTQYF
CDR3nt: TGTGCCAGCAGCCCGACCCAAACAGATACGCAGTATTTT
abundance: NA
len: 13
j_gene: TRBJ2-3
v_gene: TRBV7-6
d_gene: NA

CDR3aa: CASSPGFNEQFF
CDR3nt: TGTGCCAGCAGCCCAGGGTTTAATGAGCAGTTCTTC
abundance: NA
len: 12
j_gene: TRBJ2-1
v_gene: TRBV11-2
d_gene: NA

CDR3aa: CSAPAAGIKGGGPSYNEQFF
CDR3nt: TGCAGTGCTCCAGCCGCAGGGATTAAGGGCGGGGGCCCTTCCTACAATGAGCAGTTCTTC
abundance: NA
len: 20
j_gene: TRBJ2-1
v_gene: TRBV20-1
d_gene: NA

CDR3aa: CASSRRVVQETQYF
CDR3nt: TGTGCCAGCAGTCGTCGGGTTGTCCAAGAGACCCAGTACTTC
abundance: few
len: 14
j_gene: TRBJ2-5
v_gene: TRBV12-3/TRBV12-4
d_gene: NA

CDR3aa: CASSLATGRQTQYF
CDR3nt: TGTGCCAGCAGCTTAGCAACAGGGCGGCAGACCCAGTACTTC
abundance: NA
len: 14
j_gene: TRBJ2-5
v_gene: TRBV7-2
d_gene: NA

CDR3aa: CASLPGGSYNEQFF
CDR3nt: TGTGCCAGCCTCCCAGGGGGGTCCTACAATGAGCAGTTCTTC
abundance: NA
len: 14
j_gene: TRBJ2-1
v_gene: TRBV12-3/TRBV12-4
d_gene: NA

CDR3aa: CSARGTDGRDTQYF
CDR3nt: TGCAGTGCTAGGGGCACGGATGGGAGGGATACGCAGTATTTT
abundance: NA
len: 14
j_gene: TRBJ2-3
v_gene: TRBV20-1
d_gene: NA

CDR3aa: CATSRVGQGVSGYTF
CDR3nt: TGTGCCACCAGCAGAGTGGGACAGGGAGTTTCAGGCTACACCTTC
abundance: NA
len: 15
j_gene: TRBJ1-2
v_gene: TRBV15
d_gene: TRBD1